The 5 T cell receptor beta chains presented below share a single source sample, sequenced in a study of vaccination effects on CD4 cells after COVID-19. Some clones are missing from TCRdb's copy, which holds only in-frame ones; the method was immunoSEQ multiplex PCR. The data contain about 41,000 clones, about two thirds of them seen just once; the ten biggest clones take up roughly 25%. Peptide-pool stimulation followed by sequencing identified expanded antigen-specific CD4+ clonotypes in the ViraFEST assay. Culturing for more than 9 days preceded CD4+ T cell isolation. Negative nucleocapsid antibody tests before and after vaccination confirmed no previous SARS-CoV-2 infection. Their antigens remain unidentified. The material was CD4+ T cells from PBMCs cultured with HCoV-OC43 spike peptides, obtained before COVID-19 vaccination. Regarding subset: HCoV-OC43 spike overlapping peptide pool stimulation. All receptors derive from a human donor who received a COVID-19 vaccine.

The CDR3 loop is CASSPNRGADTQYF. CDR3 coding DNA: TGTGCCAGCAGTCCTAACAGGGGCGCGGATACGCAGTATTTT. The gene calls are TRBV2 and TRBJ2-3; 7 bases map to TRBD1. Germline assignment: CDR1 SNHLY and CDR2 FYNNEI. The CDR3 is made up of 14 amino acids. V was pared by 5 bases and J by 6 bases, with 8 bases of the junction left unmatched.

This rearrangement joins TRBV6-6 to TRBJ1-2; perhaps TRBD1 as D (5 bases). CDR3 size: 14 residues. V was pared by 2 bases and J by 6 bases, with 13 bases between. Germline V gene lookup returns CDR1 MNHNY and CDR2 SVGAGI (reference sequence). The CDR3 nucleotides read TGTGCCAGCAGTTACGTGGCAGGGAGTGATGGCTACACCTTC. Translating it yields CASSYVAGSDGYTF.

This clone was recorded once. V and J are TRBV5-5 and TRBJ1-5; TRBD1 matches 7 bases. J lost 1 base, V lost 4 bases, and 5 bases had no gene match. The CDR3 has 15 amino acids. Germline CDR1 SGHKS, CDR2 YYEKEE (reference sequence). This CDR3 reads CASSIQGTSNQPQHF. The CDR3 DNA reads TGTGCCAGCAGCATACAGGGGACGAGCAATCAGCCCCAGCATTTT.

In the case of this clone: Within the sample, other DNA sequences also encode this same CDR3. This chain connects TRBV29-1 to TRBJ1-1; 7 nucleotides line up with TRBD1. This CDR3 is 10 amino acids long. The V gene's germline CDR1 is SQVTM and CDR2 ANQGSEA. With V trimmed by 6 bases and J by 6 bases, 1 base remained unmatched. CDR3 sequence reads: CSVGTAEAFF. In nucleotides, the CDR3 is TGCAGCGTGGGGACAGCTGAAGCTTTCTTT.

The rearrangement joins TRBV5-1 to TRBJ1-5, with a possible D match to TRBD1 (6 bases). The CDR3 sequence is 16 residues long. The germline CDR1 and CDR2 sequences are SGHRS and YFSETQ. V gave up 2 bases and J gave up 3 bases, with 15 bases separating them. This CDR3 reads CASSLLGGDSNQPQHF. DNA of the CDR3: TGCGCCAGCAGCTTACTAGGGGGGGACTCCAATCAGCCCCAGCATTTT.